This T cell receptor beta chain was retrieved from a study of cytomegalovirus exposure and HLA in healthy donors. The PCR had 60 Vbeta and 13 Jbeta primers. Assay: immunoSEQ multiplex PCR; the TCRdb copy retains only in-frame clones and omits some. In the table there are around 220,000 clones, approximately 70% of which are singletons. Germline V gene sequence: CDR1 MNHEY, CDR2 SMNVEV (reference sequence). V lost 2 bases to trimming and J lost 6 bases; unmatched junction nucleotides: 8. The CDR3 spans 15 residues. This clone appeared a few times. This chain joins TRBV27 and TRBJ2-7; the match to TRBD1 covers 9 bases. This sequence was found in a woman in her 30s in good health and CMV-seronegative. The sequencing input was PBMCs. In nucleotides, the CDR3 is TGTGCCAGCAGTTTAGGGGGACAGGGATTAGGCGAGCAGTACTTC. Its protein is CASSLGGQGLGEQYF.